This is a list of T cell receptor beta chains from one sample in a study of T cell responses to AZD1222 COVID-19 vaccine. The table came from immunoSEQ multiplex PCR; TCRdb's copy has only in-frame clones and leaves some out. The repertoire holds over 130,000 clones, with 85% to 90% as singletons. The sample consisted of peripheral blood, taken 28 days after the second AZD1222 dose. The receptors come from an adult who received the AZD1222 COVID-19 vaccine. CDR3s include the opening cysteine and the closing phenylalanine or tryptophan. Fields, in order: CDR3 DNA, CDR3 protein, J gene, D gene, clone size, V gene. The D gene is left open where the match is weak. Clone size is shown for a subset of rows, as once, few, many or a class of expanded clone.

cdr3_nt: TGTGCCAGCAGTGAAAGGCCTTTAGCCCAACTGGGGAGGGCTTTCTTT
cdr3_aa: CASSERPLAQLGRAFF
j_call: TRBJ1-1
d_call: .
clone_size: .
v_call: TRBV2

cdr3_nt: TGCAGTGCGAGTGAGCACGGGGGAGTTGCTAACTATGGCTACACCTTC
cdr3_aa: CSASEHGGVANYGYTF
j_call: TRBJ1-2
d_call: .
clone_size: .
v_call: TRBV20-1

cdr3_nt: TGTGCCAGCAGCCGCCTCACAGATACGCAGTATTTT
cdr3_aa: CASSRLTDTQYF
j_call: TRBJ2-3
d_call: .
clone_size: .
v_call: TRBV3-1/TRBV3-2

cdr3_nt: TGTGCCAGCAGTCAATATCTAAGCTCCTACAATGAGCAGTTCTTC
cdr3_aa: CASSQYLSSYNEQFF
j_call: TRBJ2-1
d_call: .
clone_size: .
v_call: TRBV28

cdr3_nt: TGTGCCAGCAGCTTGGCCTTTGGGGGGAACACTGAAGCTTTCTTT
cdr3_aa: CASSLAFGGNTEAFF
j_call: TRBJ1-1
d_call: .
clone_size: .
v_call: TRBV5-6

cdr3_nt: TGTGCCAGCAGACCTGACAGTCGGACTGAAGCTTTCTTT
cdr3_aa: CASRPDSRTEAFF
j_call: TRBJ1-1
d_call: .
clone_size: .
v_call: TRBV2

cdr3_nt: TGTGCCAGCAGCTCCCGCCGACGGGACACCGGGGAGCTGTTTTTT
cdr3_aa: CASSSRRRDTGELFF
j_call: TRBJ2-2
d_call: .
clone_size: few
v_call: TRBV7-2

cdr3_nt: TGTGCCAGCAGGAGGGACCTCATCATGAACACTGAAGCTTTCTTT
cdr3_aa: CASRRDLIMNTEAFF
j_call: TRBJ1-1
d_call: .
clone_size: few
v_call: TRBV6-5

cdr3_nt: TGTGCCAGCAGCCAATCACCAGGGGGCAATTCACCCCTCCACTTT
cdr3_aa: CASSQSPGGNSPLHF
j_call: TRBJ1-6
d_call: TRBD1
clone_size: .
v_call: TRBV16

cdr3_nt: TGCGCCAGCAGAAACCAGCGGGGAGCAGTCGACAATGAGCAGTTCTTC
cdr3_aa: CASRNQRGAVDNEQFF
j_call: TRBJ2-1
d_call: TRBD2
clone_size: .
v_call: TRBV10-2

cdr3_nt: TGTGCCACCAGCAGAGAGACAGGGTTTAATTCACCCCTCCACTTT
cdr3_aa: CATSRETGFNSPLHF
j_call: TRBJ1-6
d_call: TRBD1
clone_size: .
v_call: TRBV15

cdr3_nt: TGTGCCATCAGTGGGGGGCAGGGGTACGAGCAGTACTTC
cdr3_aa: CAISGGQGYEQYF
j_call: TRBJ2-7
d_call: .
clone_size: .
v_call: TRBV10-3

cdr3_nt: TGCGCCAGCAGCCAAGATTTTCCGGGGACAGGGCTCTATGGCTACACCTTC
cdr3_aa: CASSQDFPGTGLYGYTF
j_call: TRBJ1-2
d_call: TRBD1
clone_size: .
v_call: TRBV4-3

cdr3_nt: TGTGCCAGCAGCCAAGATGAGGGAGGCCCAGAGACCCAGTACTTC
cdr3_aa: CASSQDEGGPETQYF
j_call: TRBJ2-5
d_call: .
clone_size: once
v_call: TRBV4-2

cdr3_nt: TGTGCCATCAGTGAGGTGGCAACTTCAACAGATACGCAGTATTTT
cdr3_aa: CAISEVATSTDTQYF
j_call: TRBJ2-3
d_call: .
clone_size: .
v_call: TRBV10-3

cdr3_nt: TGCAGCGTTCTCTACAATGAGCAGTTCTTC
cdr3_aa: CSVLYNEQFF
j_call: TRBJ2-1
d_call: .
clone_size: few
v_call: TRBV29-1

cdr3_nt: TGTGCCAGCAGCTTTCGGGGTGTCGGGGAATCTGGAAACACCATATATTTT
cdr3_aa: CASSFRGVGESGNTIYF
j_call: TRBJ1-3
d_call: .
clone_size: .
v_call: TRBV7-2

cdr3_nt: TGTGCCAGCAGTACAACGACAGGGGGGGCCTACGAGCAGTACTTC
cdr3_aa: CASSTTTGGAYEQYF
j_call: TRBJ2-7
d_call: TRBD1
clone_size: .
v_call: TRBV6-5

cdr3_nt: TGCAGCGTAAAGACTAGCGGGGGCCCCTACGAGCAGTACTTC
cdr3_aa: CSVKTSGGPYEQYF
j_call: TRBJ2-7
d_call: TRBD2
clone_size: .
v_call: TRBV29-1

cdr3_nt: TGTGCCAGCAGTCAGCAGAACAGGGACAACTATGGCTACACCTTC
cdr3_aa: CASSQQNRDNYGYTF
j_call: TRBJ1-2
d_call: .
clone_size: .
v_call: TRBV5-4

cdr3_nt: TGTGCCAGCAGTTACCCGACAGCGAAAGTACCTAATCAGCCCCAGCATTTT
cdr3_aa: CASSYPTAKVPNQPQHF
j_call: TRBJ1-5
d_call: .
clone_size: .
v_call: TRBV6-2/TRBV6-3

cdr3_nt: TGTGCCAGCGGAACAGGGACTGGAAACACCATATATTTT
cdr3_aa: CASGTGTGNTIYF
j_call: TRBJ1-3
d_call: .
clone_size: .
v_call: TRBV28

cdr3_nt: TGTGCCAGCAGCCCTACGGGGAGCCAGCCCCAGCATTTT
cdr3_aa: CASSPTGSQPQHF
j_call: TRBJ1-5
d_call: .
clone_size: .
v_call: TRBV5-5

cdr3_nt: TGTGCCAGCAGTGATTTGAAGGCCCAACTGGGAACTGAAGCTTTCTTT
cdr3_aa: CASSDLKAQLGTEAFF
j_call: TRBJ1-1
d_call: .
clone_size: .
v_call: TRBV2

cdr3_nt: TGTGCCATCAGCGGACAGGGGGCGAGTGGAAACACCATATATTTT
cdr3_aa: CAISGQGASGNTIYF
j_call: TRBJ1-3
d_call: TRBD1
clone_size: .
v_call: TRBV10-3

cdr3_nt: TGTGCCAGTAGCGGACAGGGAGCAGATACGCAGTATTTT
cdr3_aa: CASSGQGADTQYF
j_call: TRBJ2-3
d_call: TRBD1
clone_size: .
v_call: TRBV19

cdr3_nt: TGTGCCAGCAGTCTATCGGGACTCAATAATCAGCCCCAGCATTTT
cdr3_aa: CASSLSGLNNQPQHF
j_call: TRBJ1-5
d_call: .
clone_size: .
v_call: TRBV28

cdr3_nt: TGTGCCAGCGAGGTAGGGGGCCCCAATCAGCCCCAGCATTTT
cdr3_aa: CASEVGGPNQPQHF
j_call: TRBJ1-5
d_call: TRBD1
clone_size: .
v_call: TRBV6-5

cdr3_nt: TGTGCCAGCAGCTTCGGTAGCTCCTACGAGCAGTACTTC
cdr3_aa: CASSFGSSYEQYF
j_call: TRBJ2-7
d_call: .
clone_size: .
v_call: TRBV11-3

cdr3_nt: TGTGCCAGCAGCGGGGTCCCGGGAGGACGAGCTTTCTTT
cdr3_aa: CASSGVPGGRAFF
j_call: TRBJ1-1
d_call: .
clone_size: .
v_call: TRBV7-3

cdr3_nt: TGTGCCACCAGCAGAGATTGGTTAGCGGGGGGGCAAGAGCAGTTCTTC
cdr3_aa: CATSRDWLAGGQEQFF
j_call: TRBJ2-1
d_call: TRBD2
clone_size: .
v_call: TRBV15

cdr3_nt: TGTGCCAGCAGCTTTTATAGCTTGGGACTACGGGGTTTCGTGAATGAGCAGTTCTTC
cdr3_aa: CASSFYSLGLRGFVNEQFF
j_call: TRBJ2-1
d_call: TRBD2
clone_size: .
v_call: TRBV7-9

cdr3_nt: TGTGCCAGTAGTATACCCCCAGGGGAGCAGTTCTTC
cdr3_aa: CASSIPPGEQFF
j_call: TRBJ2-1
d_call: .
clone_size: .
v_call: TRBV19

cdr3_nt: TGTGCCAGCAGCTTGGGAATGGGGGACACTGAAGCTTTCTTT
cdr3_aa: CASSLGMGDTEAFF
j_call: TRBJ1-1
d_call: .
clone_size: .
v_call: TRBV7-3

cdr3_nt: TGTGCCAGCAGCCAAGCTGGAGTAACCAGGAACACTGAAGCTTTCTTT
cdr3_aa: CASSQAGVTRNTEAFF
j_call: TRBJ1-1
d_call: .
clone_size: .
v_call: TRBV3-1/TRBV3-2

cdr3_nt: TGTGCCAGCAGTGAGGGGGGTACGCAGTATTTT
cdr3_aa: CASSEGGTQYF
j_call: TRBJ2-3
d_call: .
clone_size: .
v_call: TRBV2

cdr3_nt: TGTGCCAGCAGCCTCGGGACACTCACCGGGGAGCTGTTTTTT
cdr3_aa: CASSLGTLTGELFF
j_call: TRBJ2-2
d_call: .
clone_size: once
v_call: TRBV7-6

cdr3_nt: TGTGCCAGCAGTTTTTTGTCAAGGCAAGAGACCCAGTACTTC
cdr3_aa: CASSFLSRQETQYF
j_call: TRBJ2-5
d_call: .
clone_size: .
v_call: TRBV28

cdr3_nt: TGTGCCAGCAGTTCCCAGTCCTACGAGCAGTACTTC
cdr3_aa: CASSSQSYEQYF
j_call: TRBJ2-7
d_call: .
clone_size: .
v_call: TRBV28

cdr3_nt: TGTGCCAGCAGCTTAGAGGCGGGCCTCTGGAGGGAGACCCAGTACTTC
cdr3_aa: CASSLEAGLWRETQYF
j_call: TRBJ2-5
d_call: .
clone_size: once
v_call: TRBV7-2

cdr3_nt: TGTGCTAGCAGCCCAGGCGTCGAGGACGTGAAGTTCTTC
cdr3_aa: CASSPGVEDVKFF
j_call: TRBJ2-1
d_call: .
clone_size: .
v_call: TRBV7-7

cdr3_nt: TGTGCCAGCAGTTACGGGGGGACAGGGGACAATGAGCAGTTCTTC
cdr3_aa: CASSYGGTGDNEQFF
j_call: TRBJ2-1
d_call: TRBD1
clone_size: .
v_call: TRBV6-6

cdr3_nt: TGTGCCAGCAGCGCTAGCAGCGGGGGGCTTCCCACAGATACGCAGTATTTT
cdr3_aa: CASSASSGGLPTDTQYF
j_call: TRBJ2-3
d_call: TRBD2
clone_size: .
v_call: TRBV4-2

cdr3_nt: TGTGCCACCAGACAGCTCATGAACACTGAAGCTTTCTTT
cdr3_aa: CATRQLMNTEAFF
j_call: TRBJ1-1
d_call: .
clone_size: .
v_call: TRBV15

cdr3_nt: TGCGCCAGCAGCTATCGGGGGAGCACTGAAGCTTTCTTT
cdr3_aa: CASSYRGSTEAFF
j_call: TRBJ1-1
d_call: .
clone_size: .
v_call: TRBV10-1

cdr3_nt: TGCGCCAGCAGTGAGTCGACACTTTCGGGGGGAAACAATGAGCAGTTCTTC
cdr3_aa: CASSESTLSGGNNEQFF
j_call: TRBJ2-1
d_call: TRBD2
clone_size: .
v_call: TRBV10-2

cdr3_nt: TGTGCCAGCAGTTCGGACAGGCGGACCAATCAACCCCAGCATTTT
cdr3_aa: CASSSDRRTNQPQHF
j_call: TRBJ1-5
d_call: TRBD1
clone_size: once
v_call: TRBV7-9

cdr3_nt: TGTGCCAGCAGTCAGACCCCACAGACCGAGCAGTACTTC
cdr3_aa: CASSQTPQTEQYF
j_call: TRBJ2-7
d_call: .
clone_size: .
v_call: TRBV11-3

cdr3_nt: TGTGCCAGCAACCCGGGACAGGGGGAGAATGAGCAGTTCTTC
cdr3_aa: CASNPGQGENEQFF
j_call: TRBJ2-1
d_call: TRBD1
clone_size: .
v_call: TRBV5-8

cdr3_nt: TGTGCCAGCAGCTTGATCCACCGTTTCAAGACTGAAGCTTTCTTT
cdr3_aa: CASSLIHRFKTEAFF
j_call: TRBJ1-1
d_call: .
clone_size: .
v_call: TRBV5-6

cdr3_nt: TGTGCCTGGTCAAGGAGAGGGGCCGTACTCAATCAGCCCCAGCATTTT
cdr3_aa: CAWSRRGAVLNQPQHF
j_call: TRBJ1-5
d_call: .
clone_size: .
v_call: TRBV30

cdr3_nt: TGTGCCAGCAGAACAGGGGGCCGGGGTTGGGATACGCAGTATTTT
cdr3_aa: CASRTGGRGWDTQYF
j_call: TRBJ2-3
d_call: TRBD1
clone_size: .
v_call: TRBV6-5

cdr3_nt: TGTGCCAGCAGCCAAGATGGCCAGGGGGATGAAAAACTGTTTTTT
cdr3_aa: CASSQDGQGDEKLFF
j_call: TRBJ1-4
d_call: TRBD1
clone_size: .
v_call: TRBV4-2

cdr3_nt: TGTGCCAGTAGTATACGCAGCTCCGGGACTAGCGGGAGGGCCGGTGAGCAGTTCTTC
cdr3_aa: CASSIRSSGTSGRAGEQFF
j_call: TRBJ2-1
d_call: TRBD2
clone_size: .
v_call: TRBV19

cdr3_nt: TGTGCCAGCAGCTTGGGCTCCGGCCAAGAGACCCAGTACTTC
cdr3_aa: CASSLGSGQETQYF
j_call: TRBJ2-5
d_call: .
clone_size: .
v_call: TRBV5-4